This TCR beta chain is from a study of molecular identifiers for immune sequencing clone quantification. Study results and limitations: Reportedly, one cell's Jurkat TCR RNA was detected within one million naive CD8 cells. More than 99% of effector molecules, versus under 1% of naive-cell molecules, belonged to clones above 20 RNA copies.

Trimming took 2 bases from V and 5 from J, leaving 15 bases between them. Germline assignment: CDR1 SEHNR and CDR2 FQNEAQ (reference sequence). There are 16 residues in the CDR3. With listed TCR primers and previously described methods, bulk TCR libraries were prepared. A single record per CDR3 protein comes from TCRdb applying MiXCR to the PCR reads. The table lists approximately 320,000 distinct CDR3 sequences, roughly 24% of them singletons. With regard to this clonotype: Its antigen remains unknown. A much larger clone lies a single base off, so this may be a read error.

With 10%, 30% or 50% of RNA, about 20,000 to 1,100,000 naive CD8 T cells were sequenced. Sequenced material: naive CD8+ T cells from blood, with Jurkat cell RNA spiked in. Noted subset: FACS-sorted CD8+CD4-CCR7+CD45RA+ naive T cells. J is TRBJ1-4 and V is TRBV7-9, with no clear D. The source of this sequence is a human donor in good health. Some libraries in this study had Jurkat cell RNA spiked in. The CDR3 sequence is CASSLKMDGFNEKLFF. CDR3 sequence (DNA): TGTGCCAGCAGCTTAAAAATGGACGGATTCAATGAAAAACTGTTTTTT. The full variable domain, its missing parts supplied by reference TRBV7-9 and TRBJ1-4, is DTGVSQNPRHKITKRGQNVTFRCDPISEHNRLYWYRQTLGQGPEFLTYFQNEAQLEKSRLLSDRFSAERPKGSFSTLEIQRTEQGDSAMYLCASSLKMDGFNEKLFFGSGTQLSVL.